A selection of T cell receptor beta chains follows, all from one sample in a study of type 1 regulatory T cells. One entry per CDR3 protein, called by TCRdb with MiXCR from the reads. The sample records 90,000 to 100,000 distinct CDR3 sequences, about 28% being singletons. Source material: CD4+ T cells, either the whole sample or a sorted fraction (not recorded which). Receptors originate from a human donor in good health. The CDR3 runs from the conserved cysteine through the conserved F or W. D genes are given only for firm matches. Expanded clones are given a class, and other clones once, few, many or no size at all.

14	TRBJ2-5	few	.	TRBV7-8	TGTGCCAGCAGCCGAGGACGGTACCAAGAGACCCAGTACTTC	CASSRGRYQETQYF
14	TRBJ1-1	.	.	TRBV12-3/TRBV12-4	TGTGCCAGCAGCCGGATTCCAGGCTTCAATGAAGCTTTCTTT	CASSRIPGFNEAFF
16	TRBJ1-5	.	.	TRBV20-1	TGCAGTGCTAGTTCAGGGAAGAGAGATAGCAATCAGCCCCAGCATTTT	CSASSGKRDSNQPQHF
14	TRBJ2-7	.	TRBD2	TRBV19	TGTGCCAGTAGTGGAACTAGCGGCCCCTACGAGCAGTACTTC	CASSGTSGPYEQYF
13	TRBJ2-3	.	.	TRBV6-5	TGTGCCAGCAGTTACTCGATGGGCGGACCGCAGTATTTT	CASSYSMGGPQYF
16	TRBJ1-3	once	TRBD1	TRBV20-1	TGCAGTGCCATCGATCGGACAGGGGGCTCAGGAAACACCATATATTTT	CSAIDRTGGSGNTIYF
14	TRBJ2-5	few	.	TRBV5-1	TGCGCCAGCAGCAGCGGCAGTGTTGGGGAGACCCAGTACTTC	CASSSGSVGETQYF
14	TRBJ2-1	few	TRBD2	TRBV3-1	TGTGCCACCAAACACGCGGGAGCGCACAATGAGCAGTTCTTC	CATKHAGAHNEQFF
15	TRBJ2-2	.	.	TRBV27	TGTGCCAGCAGCCTACTAGAGTTTCGAACCGGGGGGCTGTTTTTT	CASSLLEFRTGGLFF
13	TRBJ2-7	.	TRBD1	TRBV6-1	TGTGCCAGCAGTGCTACAGGGGAAAACGAGCAGTACTTC	CASSATGENEQYF
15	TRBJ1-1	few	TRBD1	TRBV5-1	TGCGCCAGCAGCTTACGGACAGGGGCGGGGACTGAAGCTTTCTTT	CASSLRTGAGTEAFF
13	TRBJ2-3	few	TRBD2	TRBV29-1	TGCAGCGTAGGTAGCGGGACCACAGATACGCAGTATTTT	CSVGSGTTDTQYF
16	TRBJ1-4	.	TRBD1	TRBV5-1	TGCGCCAGCAGCTTGGGCCCCCAGGGGGCTGGAGAAAAACTGTTTTTT	CASSLGPQGAGEKLFF
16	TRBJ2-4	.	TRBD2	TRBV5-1	TGCGCCAGCAGTTTACTAGCGGGAGGGGCCAAAAACATTCAGTACTTC	CASSLLAGGAKNIQYF
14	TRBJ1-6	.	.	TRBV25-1	TGTGCCAGCAGTGAATATGGTGATGATTCACCCCTCCACTTT	CASSEYGDDSPLHF
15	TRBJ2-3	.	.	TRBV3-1	TGTGCCAGCAGCCAAGTTAGGGGTGGCACAGATACGCAGTATTTT	CASSQVRGGTDTQYF
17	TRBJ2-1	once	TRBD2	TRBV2	TGTGCCAGCAGGGGGACTAGCGGGAGGGGAGCAAGCAATGAGCAGTTCTTC	CASRGTSGRGASNEQFF
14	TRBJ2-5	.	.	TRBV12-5	TGTGCTAGTGCCCCGGTGGGCAGACAAGAGACCCAGTACTTC	CASAPVGRQETQYF
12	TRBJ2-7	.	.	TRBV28	TGTGCCAGCAGTCCCCCATCCTCTGGGCAGTACTTC	CASSPPSSGQYF
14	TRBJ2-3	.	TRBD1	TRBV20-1	TGCAGTGCTCAGGACAGGGGAAGCACAGATACGCAGTATTTT	CSAQDRGSTDTQYF
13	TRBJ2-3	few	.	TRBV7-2	TGTGCCAGCAGCATCCCTGGGCCTGATACGCAGTATTTT	CASSIPGPDTQYF
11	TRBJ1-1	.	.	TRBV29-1	TGCAGCGTACCAGGGGACGCTGAAGCTTTCTTT	CSVPGDAEAFF
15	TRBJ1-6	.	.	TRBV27	TGTGCCAGCAAATGGAGCTCGGCGGTAGATTCACCCCTCCACTTT	CASKWSSAVDSPLHF
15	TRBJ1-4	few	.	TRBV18	TGTGCCAGCTCACCACCGGAAAGAATTGGTGAAAAACTGTTTTTT	CASSPPERIGEKLFF
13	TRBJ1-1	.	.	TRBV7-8	TGTGCCAGCTCGGACCGAATGGTCCCTGAAGCTTTCTTT	CASSDRMVPEAFF
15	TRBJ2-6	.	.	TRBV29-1	TGCAGCGTTTCGGCTATGGGGGTTGGGGCCAACGTCCTGACTTTC	CSVSAMGVGANVLTF
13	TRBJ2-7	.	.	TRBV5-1	TGCGCCAGCAGCGGTACAGGAACCTACGAGCAGTACTTC	CASSGTGTYEQYF
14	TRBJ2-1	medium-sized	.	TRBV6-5	TGTGCCAGCAGGGCCCTGGACAGTTACAATGAGCAGTTCTTC	CASRALDSYNEQFF
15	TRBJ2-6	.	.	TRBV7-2	TGTGCCAGCAGCTTTAATGGGCGGACTGCCAACGTCCTGACTTTC	CASSFNGRTANVLTF
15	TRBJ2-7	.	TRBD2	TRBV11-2	TGTGCCAGCACCCATGGCGGGAGTCGGGCCTACGAGCAGTACTTC	CASTHGGSRAYEQYF
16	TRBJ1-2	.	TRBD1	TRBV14	TGTGCCAGCAGCCAAGATGTCTGGACAGGGAATGGGCCCACCTCTTTC	CASSQDVWTGNGPTSF
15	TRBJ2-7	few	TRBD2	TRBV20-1	TGCAGTGCTCGTAGCGGGAGGGCATCCTCCTACGAGCAGTACTTC	CSARSGRASSYEQYF
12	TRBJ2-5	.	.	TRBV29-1	TGCAGCGAAGGACAGGCGGGGGGGACCCAGTACTTC	CSEGQAGGTQYF
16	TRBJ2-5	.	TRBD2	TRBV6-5	TGTGCCAGCAGTTATATGAGCGGGAGGTACCAAGAGACCCAGTACTTC	CASSYMSGRYQETQYF
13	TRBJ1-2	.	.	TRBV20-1	TGCAGTGCTAGAGATTCTTGGGCTCGTGGCTACACCTTC	CSARDSWARGYTF
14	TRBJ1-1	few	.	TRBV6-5	TGTGCCAGCAGTTCGCAGGGGCTCCGAACCAAAGCTTTCTTT	CASSSQGLRTKAFF
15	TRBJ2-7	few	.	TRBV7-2	TGTGCCAGCAGCCCCTCCCCCGGGAGAATCAGCGAGCAGTACTTC	CASSPSPGRISEQYF
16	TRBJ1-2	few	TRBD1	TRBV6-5	TGTGCCAGCAGTGAGGCCGGGACAGGGGGCAAGGATGGCTACACCTTC	CASSEAGTGGKDGYTF